The clone carrying this T cell receptor (beta chain) was picked up a small number of times. PCR used 60 Vbeta primers and 13 Jbeta primers. Sequencing was performed with immunoSEQ multiplex PCR; in TCRdb, only in-frame clones are kept and a portion is missing. The table shows some 140,000 clones, with 73% occurring only once. The sample comes from a study of cytomegalovirus exposure and HLA in healthy donors. The wider study: When about 400 donors were genotyped, roughly 82% of them were found to fall in the Caucasian-associated ancestry cluster.

Germline trimming cut 8 bases from V and 3 bases from J; bases unmatched to any gene: 9. The CDR3 covers 14 residues. The germline V gene encodes CDR1 SNHLY and CDR2 FYNNEI. This clonotype originated in a middle-aged woman in good health and CMV-seronegative. Sequencing was carried out using PBMCs. The V and J genes are TRBV2 and TRBJ2-5, with TRBD2 identical over 7 bases. The CDR3 sequence: CASGDSGGKETQYF. In nucleotides, the CDR3 is TGTGCCAGCGGGGACTCGGGGGGAAAAGAGACCCAGTACTTC.